This T cell receptor beta chain is from a study of blood T cell repertoires in COVID-19 (dated by TCRdb to the early 2020s). With respect to the entire study: Collaborator samples came from the United States, Italy and Spain and covered acute and convalescent phases of COVID-19. The prospective study material was composed of cDNA or gDNA derived from T cells, B-cell-depleted T cells, or PBMCs. The dataset comprised deeply sampled blood TCRbeta repertoires from subjects exposed to, actively infected with, or recovered from COVID-19. The repertoires were released in a freely available public database meant as a resource for research on the immune response to SARS-CoV-2. The samples were drawn from two sources: the first 160 participants of the ongoing ImmuneRACE study, and 950 to 1,500 subjects contributed by 6 global collaborators. A de-identified subject ID, COVID-19 status, age in years and sex were almost always included in the sample metadata. Where available, HLA class I and class II types were obtained from metadata supplied by the sample provider rather than from assay-based typing.

General conclusions and limits of the study: Clinical and demographic metadata were provided uncurated, with the amount varying by source and participant.

V gives up 4 bases and J gives up 0 bases, and the segment between their germline ends measures 16 bases. From the cysteine through the phenylalanine, the CDR3 covers 17 amino acids. Solely the CDR3 DNA is kept, with 51 bases framed from the first base. CDR1 LGHNA and CDR2 YSLEER are derived from the germline V gene. The immunoSEQ Assay, a bias-controlled multiplex PCR, was used to amplify TCRbeta CDR3 regions from genomic DNA. In the authors' own workflow: The number of nucleated cells in each sample was estimated from the amplification of reference gene primers within the assay. To quantify the absolute abundance of each unique TCRbeta CDR3 rearrangement, sequence reads were collapsed and filtered. For each sample, productive Simpson clonality was calculated as the square root of Simpson's diversity index across productive rearrangements. Drawn from immuneACCESS, this table holds only the in-frame rearrangements with V and J called that TCRdb kept. Clones are partly lost; checked studies trace under half to an unresolved V gene and leave the rest unexplained. Clonal size and the V and J genes are those of that table, whereas D and trimming came from the DNA. For this sample there are 110,000 to 150,000 clones; approximately 90% appear just once. In total, the top ten clones hold roughly 4% of the sample.

As concerns this clone: The target of this receptor is not known. Per-nucleotide qualities are absent, and no much larger clonotype sits a single base away.

Enrolling through a virtual design, the prospective study's participants ranged in age from roughly 18 to 89 years and lived across more than 20 United States geographic areas. In the prospective study, cohorts were assigned on the basis of participant-reported clinical history obtained from a screening survey and a study questionnaire. For ImmuneRACE Cohort 3, a participant was defined as recovered based on two consecutive negative NP/OP PCR tests, clearance by a healthcare professional, or resolution of symptoms. Mobile phlebotomists in the prospective study collected whole blood, serum and a nasopharyngeal or oropharyngeal swab from every participant. Prospective study participants could optionally give additional blood draws and questionnaires over an approximately two-month period. Before DNA extraction, prospective study blood samples were shipped either frozen or at room temperature.

The V gene is TRBV4-3 and the J gene is TRBJ1-3; the D gene is perhaps TRBD1, from 6 matching bases. The source of this sequence is a man over 45 who had recovered from COVID-19. Material for sequencing was PBMCs or T cells enriched from blood (not recorded which). The CDR3 protein: CASSRTATGLSGNTIYF. In nucleotide form, the sequence is TGCGCCAGCAGCCGAACCGCCACAGGGCTCTCTGGAAACACCATATATTTT.